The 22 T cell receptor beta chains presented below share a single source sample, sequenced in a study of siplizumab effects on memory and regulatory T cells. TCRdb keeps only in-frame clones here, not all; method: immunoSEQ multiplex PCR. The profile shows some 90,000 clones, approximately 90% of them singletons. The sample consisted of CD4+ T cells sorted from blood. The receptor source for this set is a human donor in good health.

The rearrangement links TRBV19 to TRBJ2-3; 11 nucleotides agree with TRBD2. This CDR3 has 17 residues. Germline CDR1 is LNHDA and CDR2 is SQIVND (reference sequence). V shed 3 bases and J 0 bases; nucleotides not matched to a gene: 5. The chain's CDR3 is CASSITGTSGSTDTQYF. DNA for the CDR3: TGTGCCAGTAGTATCACCGGGACTAGCGGTAGCACAGATACGCAGTATTTT.

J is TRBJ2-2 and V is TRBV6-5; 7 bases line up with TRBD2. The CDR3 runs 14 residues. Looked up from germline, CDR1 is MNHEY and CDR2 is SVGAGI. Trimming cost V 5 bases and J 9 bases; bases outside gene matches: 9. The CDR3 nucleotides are TGTGCCAGCAGTCGAAGCGGGACGTTTCGGGAGCTGTTTTTT. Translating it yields CASSRSGTFRELFF.

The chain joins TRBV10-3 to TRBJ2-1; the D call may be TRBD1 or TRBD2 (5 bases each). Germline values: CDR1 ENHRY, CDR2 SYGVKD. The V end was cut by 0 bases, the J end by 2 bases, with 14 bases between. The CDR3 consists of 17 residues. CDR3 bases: TGTGCCATCAGTGAGTCGGTGGGACGGGACGCCTACAATGAGCAGTTCTTC. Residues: CAISESVGRDAYNEQFF.

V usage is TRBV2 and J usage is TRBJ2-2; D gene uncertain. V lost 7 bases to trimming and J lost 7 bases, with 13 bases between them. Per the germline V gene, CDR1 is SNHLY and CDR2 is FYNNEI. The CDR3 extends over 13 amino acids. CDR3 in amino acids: CASKFLEHGELFF. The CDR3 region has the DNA TGTGCCAGCAAATTCCTGGAACACGGGGAGCTGTTTTTT.

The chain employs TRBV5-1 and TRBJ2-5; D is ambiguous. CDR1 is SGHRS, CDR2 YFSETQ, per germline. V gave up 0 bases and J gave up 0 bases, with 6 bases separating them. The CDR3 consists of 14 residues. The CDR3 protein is CASSLESNQETQYF. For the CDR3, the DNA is TGCGCCAGCAGCTTGGAGAGTAACCAAGAGACCCAGTACTTC.

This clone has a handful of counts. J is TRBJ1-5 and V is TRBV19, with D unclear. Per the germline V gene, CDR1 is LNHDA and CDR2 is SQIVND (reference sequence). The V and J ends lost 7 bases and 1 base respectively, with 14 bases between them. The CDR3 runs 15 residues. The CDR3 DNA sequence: TGTGCCAGTAAGAGGGTGGGAGGAAGCAATCAGCCCCAGCATTTT. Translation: CASKRVGGSNQPQHF.

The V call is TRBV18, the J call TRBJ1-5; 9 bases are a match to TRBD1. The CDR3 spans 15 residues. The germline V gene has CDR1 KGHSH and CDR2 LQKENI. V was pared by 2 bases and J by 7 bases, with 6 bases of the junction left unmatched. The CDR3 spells CASSPSTGGMQPQHF. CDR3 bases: TGTGCCAGCTCACCATCAACAGGGGGCATGCAGCCCCAGCATTTT.

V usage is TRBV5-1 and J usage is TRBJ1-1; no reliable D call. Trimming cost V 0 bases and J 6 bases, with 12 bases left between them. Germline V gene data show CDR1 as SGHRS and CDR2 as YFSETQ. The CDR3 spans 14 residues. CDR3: CASSLAVSGPEAFF. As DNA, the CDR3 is TGCGCCAGCAGCTTGGCCGTCTCGGGTCCTGAAGCTTTCTTT.

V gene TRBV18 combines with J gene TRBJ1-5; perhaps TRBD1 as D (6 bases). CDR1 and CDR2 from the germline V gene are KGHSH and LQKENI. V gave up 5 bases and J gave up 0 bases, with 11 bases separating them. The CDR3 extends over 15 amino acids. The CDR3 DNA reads TGTGCCAGCTCAAACAGGGATAGTAGCAATCAGCCCCAGCATTTT. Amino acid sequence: CASSNRDSSNQPQHF.

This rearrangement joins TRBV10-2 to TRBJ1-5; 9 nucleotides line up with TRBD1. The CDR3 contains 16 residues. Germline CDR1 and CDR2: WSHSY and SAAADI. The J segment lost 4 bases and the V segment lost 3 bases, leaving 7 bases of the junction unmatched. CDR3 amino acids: CASSDGDRVGNQPQHF. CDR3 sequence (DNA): TGCGCCAGCAGTGATGGGGACAGGGTAGGAAATCAGCCCCAGCATTTT.

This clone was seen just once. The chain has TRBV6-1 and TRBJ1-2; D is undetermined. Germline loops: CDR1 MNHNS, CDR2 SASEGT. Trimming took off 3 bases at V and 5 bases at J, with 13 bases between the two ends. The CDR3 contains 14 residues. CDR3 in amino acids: CASSEWKAAYGYTF. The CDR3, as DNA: TGTGCCAGCAGTGAGTGGAAGGCAGCTTATGGCTACACCTTC.

As DNA, the CDR3 is TGCGCCGTCCGGGGGAGAGAGTCCACAGATACGCAGTATTTT. Protein product: CAVRGRESTDTQYF. The rearrangement uses TRBV5-1 and TRBJ2-3; D may be TRBD2 (6 bases). This CDR3 has 14 amino acids. The germline V gene encodes CDR1 SGHRS and CDR2 YFSETQ. Trimming shortened V by 10 bases and J by 2 bases, and 17 bases separated the two germline ends.

CDR3 sequence (DNA): TGTGCCAGCAGCTACCAGACAGTCCAAGCCAAAAACATTCAGTACTTC. As protein: CASSYQTVQAKNIQYF. The V call is TRBV11-1, the J call TRBJ2-4; D is possibly TRBD1 (5 bases). CDR3 length equals 16 residues. V lost 4 bases and J lost 0, with 13 bases in between. Germline CDR1 SGHAT, CDR2 FQDESV (reference sequence).

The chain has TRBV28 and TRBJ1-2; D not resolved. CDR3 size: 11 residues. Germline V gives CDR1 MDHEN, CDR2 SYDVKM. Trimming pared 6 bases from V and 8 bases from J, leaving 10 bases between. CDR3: CASSGPVGYTF. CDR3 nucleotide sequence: TGTGCCAGCAGCGGACCAGTCGGCTACACCTTC.

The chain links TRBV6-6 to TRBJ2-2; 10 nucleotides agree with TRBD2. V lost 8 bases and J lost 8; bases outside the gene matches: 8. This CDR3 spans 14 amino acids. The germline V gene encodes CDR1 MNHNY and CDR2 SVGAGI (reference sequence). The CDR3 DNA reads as TGTGCCAGCCGCAATCTAGCGGGAGTGGGGGAGCTGTTTTTT. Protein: CASRNLAGVGELFF.

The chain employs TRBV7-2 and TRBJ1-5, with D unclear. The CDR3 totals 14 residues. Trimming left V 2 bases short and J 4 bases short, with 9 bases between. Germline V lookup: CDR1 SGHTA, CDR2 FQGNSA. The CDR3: CASSLFPGNQPQHF. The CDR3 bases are TGTGCCAGCAGCTTATTCCCCGGAAATCAGCCCCAGCATTTT.

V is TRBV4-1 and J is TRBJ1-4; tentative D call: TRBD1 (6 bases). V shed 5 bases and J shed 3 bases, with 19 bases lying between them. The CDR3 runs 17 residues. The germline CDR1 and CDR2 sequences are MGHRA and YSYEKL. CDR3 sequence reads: CASSFHGPGASNEKLFF. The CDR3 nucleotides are TGCGCCAGCAGCTTCCATGGTCCAGGGGCTTCTAATGAAAAACTGTTTTTT.

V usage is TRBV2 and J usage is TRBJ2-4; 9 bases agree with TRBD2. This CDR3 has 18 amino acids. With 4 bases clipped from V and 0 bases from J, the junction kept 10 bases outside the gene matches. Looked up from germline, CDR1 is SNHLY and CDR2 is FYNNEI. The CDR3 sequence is CASSGGRGRVLAKNIQYF. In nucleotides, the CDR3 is TGTGCCAGCAGTGGCGGGAGGGGTCGGGTGCTAGCCAAAAACATTCAGTACTTC.

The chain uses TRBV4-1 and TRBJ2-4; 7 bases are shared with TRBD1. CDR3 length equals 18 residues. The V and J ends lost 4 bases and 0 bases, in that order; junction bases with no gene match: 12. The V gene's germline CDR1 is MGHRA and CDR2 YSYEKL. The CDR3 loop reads CASSPRDRRYLAKNIQYF. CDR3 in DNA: TGCGCCAGCAGCCCCCGGGACAGACGATACCTAGCCAAAAACATTCAGTACTTC.

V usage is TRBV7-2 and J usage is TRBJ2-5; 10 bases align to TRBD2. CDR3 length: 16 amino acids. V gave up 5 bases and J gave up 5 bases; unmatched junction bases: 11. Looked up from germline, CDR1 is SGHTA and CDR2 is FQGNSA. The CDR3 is CASSQNLAGVGETQYF. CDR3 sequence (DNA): TGTGCCAGCAGCCAGAATCTAGCGGGAGTTGGTGAGACCCAGTACTTC.

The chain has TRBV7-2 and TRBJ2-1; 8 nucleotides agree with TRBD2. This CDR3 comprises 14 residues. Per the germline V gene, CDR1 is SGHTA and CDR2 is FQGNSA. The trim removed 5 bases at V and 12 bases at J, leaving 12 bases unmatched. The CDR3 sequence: CASSRDSSGAVQFF. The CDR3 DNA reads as TGTGCCAGCAGCCGCGACAGTAGCGGGGCTGTGCAGTTCTTC.

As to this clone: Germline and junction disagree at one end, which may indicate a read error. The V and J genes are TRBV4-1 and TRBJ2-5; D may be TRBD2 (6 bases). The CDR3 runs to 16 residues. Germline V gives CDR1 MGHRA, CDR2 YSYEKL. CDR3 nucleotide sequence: TGCGCCGGCAGCCAAAACGGGAGAGCGGGCCAAGAGACCCAGTACTTC. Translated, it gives CAGSQNGRAGQETQYF.